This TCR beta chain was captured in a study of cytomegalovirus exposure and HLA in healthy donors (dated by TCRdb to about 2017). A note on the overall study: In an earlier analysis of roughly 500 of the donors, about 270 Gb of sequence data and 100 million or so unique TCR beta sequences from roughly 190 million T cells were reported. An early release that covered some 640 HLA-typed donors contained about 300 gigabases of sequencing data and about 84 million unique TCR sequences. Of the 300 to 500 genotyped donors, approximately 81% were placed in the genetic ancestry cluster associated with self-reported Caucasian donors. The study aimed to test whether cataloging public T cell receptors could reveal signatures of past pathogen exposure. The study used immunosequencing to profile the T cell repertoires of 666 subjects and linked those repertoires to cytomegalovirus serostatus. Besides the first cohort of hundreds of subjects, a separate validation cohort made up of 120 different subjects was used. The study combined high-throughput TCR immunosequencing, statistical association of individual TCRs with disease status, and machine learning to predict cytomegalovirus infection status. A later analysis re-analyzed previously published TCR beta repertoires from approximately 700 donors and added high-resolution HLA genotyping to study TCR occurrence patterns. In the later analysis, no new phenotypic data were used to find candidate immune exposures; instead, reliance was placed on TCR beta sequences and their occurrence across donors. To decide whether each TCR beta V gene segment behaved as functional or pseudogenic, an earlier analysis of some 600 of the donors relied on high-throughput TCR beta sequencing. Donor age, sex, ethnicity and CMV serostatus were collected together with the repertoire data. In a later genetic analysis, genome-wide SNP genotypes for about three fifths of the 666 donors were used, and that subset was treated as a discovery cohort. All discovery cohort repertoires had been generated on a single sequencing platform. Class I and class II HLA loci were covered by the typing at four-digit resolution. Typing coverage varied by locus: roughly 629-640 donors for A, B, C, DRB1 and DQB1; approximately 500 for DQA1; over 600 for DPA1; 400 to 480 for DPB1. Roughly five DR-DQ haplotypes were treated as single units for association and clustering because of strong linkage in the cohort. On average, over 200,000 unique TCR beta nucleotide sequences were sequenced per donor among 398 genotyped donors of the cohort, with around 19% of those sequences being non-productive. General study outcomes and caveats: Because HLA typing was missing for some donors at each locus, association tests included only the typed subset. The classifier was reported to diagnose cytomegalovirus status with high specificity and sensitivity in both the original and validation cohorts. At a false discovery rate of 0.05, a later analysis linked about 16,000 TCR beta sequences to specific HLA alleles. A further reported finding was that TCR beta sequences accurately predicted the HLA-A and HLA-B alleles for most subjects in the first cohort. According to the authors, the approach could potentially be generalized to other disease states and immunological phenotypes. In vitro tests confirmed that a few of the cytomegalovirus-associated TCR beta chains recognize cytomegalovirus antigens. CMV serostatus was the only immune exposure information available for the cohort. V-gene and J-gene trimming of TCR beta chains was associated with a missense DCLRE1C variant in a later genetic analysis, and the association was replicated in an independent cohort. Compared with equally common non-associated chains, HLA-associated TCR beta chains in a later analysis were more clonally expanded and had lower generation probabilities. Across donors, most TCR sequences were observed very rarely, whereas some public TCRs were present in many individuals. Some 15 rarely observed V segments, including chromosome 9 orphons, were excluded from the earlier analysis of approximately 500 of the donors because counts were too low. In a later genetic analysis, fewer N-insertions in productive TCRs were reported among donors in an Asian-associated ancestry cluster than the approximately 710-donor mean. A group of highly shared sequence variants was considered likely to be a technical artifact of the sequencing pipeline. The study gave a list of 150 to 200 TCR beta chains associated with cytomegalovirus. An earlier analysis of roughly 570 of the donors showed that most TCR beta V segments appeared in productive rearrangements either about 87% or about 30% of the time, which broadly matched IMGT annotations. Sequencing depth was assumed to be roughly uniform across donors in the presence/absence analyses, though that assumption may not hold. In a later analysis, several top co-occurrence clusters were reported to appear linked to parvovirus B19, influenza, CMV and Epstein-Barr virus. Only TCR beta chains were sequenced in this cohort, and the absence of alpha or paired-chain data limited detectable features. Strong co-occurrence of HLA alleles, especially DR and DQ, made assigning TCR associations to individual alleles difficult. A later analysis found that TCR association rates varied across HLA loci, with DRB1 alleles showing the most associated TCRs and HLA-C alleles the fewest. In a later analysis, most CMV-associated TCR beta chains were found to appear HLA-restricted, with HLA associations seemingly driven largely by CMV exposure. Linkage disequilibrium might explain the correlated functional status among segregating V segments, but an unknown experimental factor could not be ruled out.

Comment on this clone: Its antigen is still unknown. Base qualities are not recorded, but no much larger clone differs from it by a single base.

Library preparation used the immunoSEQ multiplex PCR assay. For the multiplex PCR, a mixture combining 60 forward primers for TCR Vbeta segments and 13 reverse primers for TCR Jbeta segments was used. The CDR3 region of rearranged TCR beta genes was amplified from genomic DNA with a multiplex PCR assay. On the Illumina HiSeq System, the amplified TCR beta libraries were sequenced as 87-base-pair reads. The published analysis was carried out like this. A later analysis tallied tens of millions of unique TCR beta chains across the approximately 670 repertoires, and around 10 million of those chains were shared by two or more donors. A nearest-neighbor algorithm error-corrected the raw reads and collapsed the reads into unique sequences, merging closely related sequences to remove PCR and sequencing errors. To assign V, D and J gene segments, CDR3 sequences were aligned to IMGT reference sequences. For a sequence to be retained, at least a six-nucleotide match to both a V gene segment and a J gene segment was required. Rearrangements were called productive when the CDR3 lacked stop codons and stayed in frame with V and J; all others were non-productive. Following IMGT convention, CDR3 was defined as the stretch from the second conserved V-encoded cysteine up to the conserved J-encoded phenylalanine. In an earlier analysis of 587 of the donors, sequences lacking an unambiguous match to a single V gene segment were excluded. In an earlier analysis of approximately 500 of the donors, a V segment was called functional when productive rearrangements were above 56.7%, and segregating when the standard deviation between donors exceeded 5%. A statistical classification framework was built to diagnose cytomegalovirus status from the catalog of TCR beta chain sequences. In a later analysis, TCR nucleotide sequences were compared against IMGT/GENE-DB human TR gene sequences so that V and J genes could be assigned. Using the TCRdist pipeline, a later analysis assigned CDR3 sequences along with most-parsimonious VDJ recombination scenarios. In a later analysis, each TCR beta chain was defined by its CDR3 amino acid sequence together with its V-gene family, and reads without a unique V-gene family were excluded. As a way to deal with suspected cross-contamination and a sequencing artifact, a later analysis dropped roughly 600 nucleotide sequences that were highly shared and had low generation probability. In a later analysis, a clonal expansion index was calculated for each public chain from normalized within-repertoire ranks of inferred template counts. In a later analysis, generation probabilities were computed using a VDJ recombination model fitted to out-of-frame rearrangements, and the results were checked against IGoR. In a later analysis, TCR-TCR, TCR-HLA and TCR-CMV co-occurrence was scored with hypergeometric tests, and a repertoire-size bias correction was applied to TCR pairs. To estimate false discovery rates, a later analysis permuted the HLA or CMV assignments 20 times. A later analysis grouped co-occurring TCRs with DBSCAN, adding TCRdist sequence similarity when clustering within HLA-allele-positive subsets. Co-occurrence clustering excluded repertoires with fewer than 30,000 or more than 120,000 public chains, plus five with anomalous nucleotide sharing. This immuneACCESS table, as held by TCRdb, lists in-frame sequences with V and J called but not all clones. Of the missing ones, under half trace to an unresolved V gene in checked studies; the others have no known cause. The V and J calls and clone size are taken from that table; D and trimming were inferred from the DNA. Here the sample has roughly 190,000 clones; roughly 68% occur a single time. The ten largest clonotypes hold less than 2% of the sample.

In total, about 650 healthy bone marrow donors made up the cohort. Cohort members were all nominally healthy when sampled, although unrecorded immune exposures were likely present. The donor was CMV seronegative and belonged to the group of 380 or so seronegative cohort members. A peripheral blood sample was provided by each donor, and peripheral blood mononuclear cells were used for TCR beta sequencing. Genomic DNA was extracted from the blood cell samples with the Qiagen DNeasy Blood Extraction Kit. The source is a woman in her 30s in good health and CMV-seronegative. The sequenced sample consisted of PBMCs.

For the CDR3, the sequence is CASSLGQSYEQYF. The nucleotides read TGCGCCAGCAGCTTAGGACAGTCCTACGAGCAGTACTTC. The sequence joins TRBV5-1 to TRBJ2-5, and perhaps TRBD1 as D gene, on 6 matching bases. The tail of the sequence fits TRBJ2-7 better, so the J call may be wrong. From the cysteine up to the phenylalanine, the CDR3 has a length of 13 residues. The read is trimmed to its CDR3 DNA, 39 bases read in frame from base 1. CDR1 SGHRS and CDR2 YFSETQ were looked up in the germline V gene.